Listed here are 11 T cell receptor beta chains from one sample, sequenced in a study of CD8 T cells in Susac syndrome. Random hexamers were used to reverse transcribe an amount of about 0.5 to 1 ug RNA. TCRdb processed the immunoSEQ multiplex PCR reads anew with MiXCR; each CDR3 protein has one entry. The sample records 250,000 to 300,000 distinct CDR3 sequences, approximately 90% being singletons. The sequenced material came from CD8+ T cells from PBMCs. These receptors all stem from a human donor with multiple sclerosis.

The gene calls are TRBV11-2 and TRBJ1-2; D unresolved. The germline gives CDR1 SGHAT, CDR2 FQNNGV. This CDR3 spans 14 amino acids. V lost 2 bases, J lost 3 bases, and 10 bases lay in between. CDR3 sequence reads: CASSLLTEDYGYTF. The CDR3 nucleotides are TGTGCCAGCAGCTTACTTACAGAAGACTATGGCTACACCTTC.

The rearrangement uses TRBV7-9 and TRBJ2-1, with TRBD2 matching over 12 bases. The ends lost 4 bases at V and 8 bases at J; junction bases unmatched: 9. This CDR3 spans 16 amino acids. From germline, CDR1 is SEHNR and CDR2 FQNEAQ (reference sequence). CDR3 in amino acids: CASSSERLAGVYEQFF. CDR3 bases: TGTGCCAGCAGCTCTGAACGACTAGCGGGAGTTTATGAGCAGTTCTTC.

The V and J genes are TRBV28 and TRBJ2-2; 9 bases match TRBD1. This CDR3 contains 17 residues. CDR1 and CDR2 (germline): MDHEN, SYDVKM. J lost 5 bases, V lost 2 bases, and 9 bases had no gene match. In DNA form, the CDR3 reads TGTGCCAGCAGTTTAAATTCGGGACAGGGTATTACCGGGGAGCTGTTTTTT. Translating gives CASSLNSGQGITGELFF.

The J gene is TRBJ2-7, the V gene TRBV20-1, with 11 bases lining up with TRBD2. After removal of 5 bases from V and 3 bases from J, the junction contained 9 bases not matched to a gene. CDR3 length: 15 amino acids. Germline V gene sequence: CDR1 DFQATT, CDR2 SNEGSKA (reference sequence). The chain's CDR3 is CSASTLTSGNYEQYF. In nucleotides, the CDR3 is TGCAGTGCTTCAACCCTGACTAGCGGGAACTACGAGCAGTACTTC.

Here the CDR3 DNA reads TGTGCCAGCAGCTCCCTCGAACAGTCAAATGAAAAACTGTTTTTT. Protein sequence: CASSSLEQSNEKLFF. The rearrangement uses TRBV12-3 or TRBV12-4 and TRBJ1-4; no definite D call. The CDR3 is made up of 15 amino acids. V was trimmed by 6 bases and J by 5 bases, leaving 16 bases between them.

The rearrangement joins TRBV30 to TRBJ2-5; 7 nucleotides match TRBD2. This CDR3 region has 14 residues. The V gene's germline CDR1 is GTSNPN and CDR2 SVGIG (reference sequence). Losses at the gene ends were 8 bases for V and 5 bases for J; bases not matched to a gene: 14. In DNA, the CDR3 is TGTGCCCATCAGTCGGGACTACCGCTTGAGACCCAGTACTTC. Its translation: CAHQSGLPLETQYF. Filled out from reference TRBV30 and TRBJ2-5, the complete variable domain reads SQTIHQWPATLVQPVGSPLSLECTVEGTSNPNLYWYRQAAGRGLQLLFYSVGIGQISSEVPQNLSASRPQDRQFILSSKKLLLSDSGFYLCAHQSGLPLETQYFGPGTRLLVL.

The chain recombines TRBV9 with TRBJ2-1, with TRBD1 matching over 7 bases. The CDR3 loop spans 16 amino acids. The ends lost 1 base at V and 2 bases at J; junction bases unmatched: 6. The germline V gene encodes CDR1 SGDLS and CDR2 YYNGEE. The CDR3 region is CASSVSGTETYNEQFF. In DNA, the CDR3 is TGTGCCAGCAGCGTATCCGGGACAGAGACCTACAATGAGCAGTTCTTC.

The gene calls are TRBV7-9 and TRBJ2-3; D perhaps matches TRBD2 (5 bases). CDR1 and CDR2 from the germline V gene are SEHNR and FQNEAQ (reference sequence). The CDR3 has 16 residues. Trimming cost V 5 bases and J 5 bases, with 20 bases left between them. The CDR3 region is CASSPKWAAGGDTQYF. In DNA form, the CDR3 reads TGTGCCAGCAGCCCAAAATGGGCCGCCGGAGGAGATACGCAGTATTTT.

The chain carries TRBV9 and TRBJ2-6; D not certain. This CDR3 has 15 residues. CDR1 is SGDLS, CDR2 YYNGEE, per germline. V was trimmed by 3 bases and J by 0 bases, leaving 7 bases between them. In DNA, the CDR3 is TGTGCCAGCAGCGGGGCCTACTCTGGGGCCAACGTCCTGACTTTC. This sequence encodes CASSGAYSGANVLTF. Full variable domain (missing parts from reference TRBV9 and TRBJ2-6): DSGVTQTPKHLITATGQRVTLRCSPRSGDLSVYWYQQSLDQGLQFLIQYYNGEERAKGNILERFSAQQFPDLHSELNLSSLELGDSALYFCASSGAYSGANVLTFGAGSRLTVL.

The CDR3 spells CAWAGFQTDTQYF. In DNA, the CDR3 is TGTGCCTGGGCAGGGTTCCAGACAGATACGCAGTATTTT. J is TRBJ2-3 and V is TRBV30, with D perhaps matching TRBD1 (5 bases). V was trimmed by 5 bases and J by 3 bases, leaving 12 bases between them. Germline CDR1 GTSNPN, CDR2 SVGIG (reference sequence). The CDR3 sequence is 13 residues long.

This clonotype was detected a few times. J is TRBJ2-7 and V is TRBV7-8; no firm D call. In germline, CDR1 is SGHVS, CDR2 FQNEAQ. The ends were cut back, 4 bases at V and 0 bases at J, with 7 bases in the middle. The CDR3 length is 13 residues. DNA of the CDR3: TGTGCCAGCAGCTCTACTTCCTCCTACGAGCAGTACTTC. Protein product: CASSSTSSYEQYF.